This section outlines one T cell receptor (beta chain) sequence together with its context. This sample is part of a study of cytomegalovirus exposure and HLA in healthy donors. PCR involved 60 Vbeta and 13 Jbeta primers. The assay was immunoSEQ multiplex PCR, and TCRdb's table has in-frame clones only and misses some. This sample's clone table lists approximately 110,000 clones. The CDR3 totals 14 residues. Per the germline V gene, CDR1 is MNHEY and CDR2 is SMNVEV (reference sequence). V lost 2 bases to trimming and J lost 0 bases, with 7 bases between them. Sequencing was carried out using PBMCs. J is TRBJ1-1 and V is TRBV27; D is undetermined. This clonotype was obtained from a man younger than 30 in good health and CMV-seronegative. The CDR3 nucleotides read TGTGCCAGCAGTTTAGGCAGCGTGAACACTGAAGCTTTCTTT. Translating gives CASSLGSVNTEAFF.